This T cell receptor beta chain was found in a study of blood T cell repertoires in COVID-19 (dated by TCRdb to between 2020 and 2021). Turning to the overall study: Collaborator samples came from the United States, Italy and Spain and covered acute and convalescent phases of COVID-19. The repertoires were made available in a free public database intended to serve as a resource for research on the immune response to SARS-CoV-2. Samples were obtained from the ongoing ImmuneRACE study (first 160 participants) and from roughly 1,300 subjects provided by 6 global collaborators. A de-identified subject ID, COVID-19 status, age in years and sex were almost always included in the sample metadata. Where HLA class I and class II types were available, the types were taken from metadata supplied by the sample provider, not from assay-based typing. Deeply sampled blood TCRbeta repertoires from subjects exposed to, actively infected with, or recovered from COVID-19 were included in the dataset. The prospective study material was composed of cDNA or gDNA derived from T cells, B-cell-depleted T cells, or PBMCs.

The immunoSEQ Assay, a bias-controlled multiplex PCR, was used to amplify TCRbeta CDR3 regions from genomic DNA. Per the source publication's procedure: The number of nucleated cells in each sample was estimated from the amplification of reference gene primers within the assay. To quantify the absolute abundance of each unique TCRbeta CDR3 rearrangement, sequence reads were collapsed and filtered. Productive Simpson clonality was computed per sample as the square root of Simpson's diversity index over productive rearrangements. Here the immuneACCESS table is served through TCRdb, limited to in-frame sequences with V and J called. Missing clones are a known gap in these copies; in checked studies unresolved V genes cover under half, and the rest lacks a known reason. D and trimming come from the DNA, and the V and J calls and clone size come from that table. This sample lists about 110,000 clones; 76% were detected once. Jointly, the top ten make up over 3.5% of the sample.

Counted from cysteine to phenylalanine, this CDR3 has 15 amino acids. Only the CDR3 DNA is retained, 45 bases long and in frame from the first base. V and J lose 0 bases and 1 base, and a span of 7 bases separates them. For CDR1 and CDR2, the germline V gene lists SGHAT and FQNNGV. Regarding this clone: Which antigen it targets is not known. The sample holds no much larger clone one base away, and base qualities are not on file.

Study-level results and caveats: Clinical and demographic metadata were provided uncurated, with the amount varying by source and participant.

Whole blood was collected in K2EDTA tubes by collaborating institutions according to the institutions' own protocols. For TCRbeta analysis, collaborators shipped samples as frozen whole blood, isolated PBMCs, or DNA extracted from either of those sample types. This clonotype was obtained from an elderly woman with acute or convalescent COVID-19. The rearranged chain carries TRBV11-2 and TRBJ1-3; no D gene is confidently identified. Sequencing was carried out using peripheral blood. For the CDR3, the sequence is CASSLDRVSGNTIYF. Here is the DNA: TGTGCCAGCAGCTTAGATCGGGTATCTGGAAACACCATATATTTT.